These 13 T cell receptor beta chains came from one sample sequenced in a study of blood T cells in healthy people across ages. Through a sample-barcoded 5' primer and a J-beta primer mix, a second PCR was run for roughly 6 to 12 cycles. TCRdb reprocessed the 5' RACE reads via MiXCR and lists one record per CDR3 protein. The table has roughly 800,000 distinct CDR3 sequences, 25% seen once; the top ten hold 9.4%. The same data also went into a second study, on T cells of mothers and their children.

Source material: blood. The receptors come from a boy younger than 18 in good health.

In this sample, this clonotype turned up a few times. The chain carries TRBV29-1 and TRBJ2-5; D is perhaps TRBD1 or TRBD2 (5 bases each). This CDR3 is 13 amino acids long. V was cut by 5 bases and J by 2 bases, with 12 bases left in between. Germline CDR1 and CDR2: SQVTM and ANQGSEA. The DNA for the CDR3 is TGCAGCGTTAGGGGACGGATGCAAGAGACCCAGTACTTC. Protein sequence: CSVRGRMQETQYF.

The rearrangement uses TRBV7-2 and TRBJ2-1, with 10 bases matching TRBD1. The ends lost 6 bases at V and 5 bases at J; junction bases unmatched: 4. Germline V gene sequence: CDR1 SGHTA, CDR2 FQGNSA. The CDR3 has 14 amino acids. The CDR3 here is CASRTTGGHNEQFF. In DNA, the CDR3 is TGTGCCAGCAGGACGACAGGGGGCCACAATGAGCAGTTCTTC.

In this sample, this clonotype turned up a few times. This chain connects TRBV29-1 to TRBJ2-5, with 10 bases aligning to TRBD1. The DNA end is more similar to TRBJ2-7, so the J call may be wrong. CDR1 and CDR2 (germline): SQVTM, ANQGSEA. The CDR3 runs 13 residues. The CDR3 nucleotides read TGCAGCGTTCACGGGACAGGGGATTACGAGCAGTACTTC. Residues: CSVHGTGDYEQYF.

Note on this clonotype: The junction departs from the called germline gene at one end, perhaps through a read error. The gene calls are TRBV4-2 and TRBJ2-7, with TRBD2 identical over 7 bases. The CDR3 is 14 amino acids. CDR1 and CDR2 from the germline V gene are LGHNA and YNFKEQ. The CDR3 loop is CASAPGGISYEQYF. The CDR3 coding sequence is TGTGCCAGCGCCCCGGGGGGAATCTCCTATGAGCAGTACTTC.

Of note for this clonotype: One end of the junction fails to match germline, which may point to a read error. This chain links TRBV3-1 with TRBJ2-7; 7 bases agree with TRBD2. From germline, CDR1 is LGHDT and CDR2 YNNKEL (reference sequence). This CDR3 is built from 16 residues. CDR3 in DNA: TGTGCCAGCAGCCAAGATGTTGGGGGGGTAGGCGAGACCCAGCACTTC. It codes for CASSQDVGGVGETQHF.

This clonotype was counted many times. The V and J genes are TRBV29-1 and TRBJ2-7, with TRBD1 identical over 10 bases. Trimming removed 5 bases from V and 4 bases from J; junction bases left unmatched: 2. Per germline, CDR1 SQVTM and CDR2 ANQGSEA. The CDR3 is 12 amino acids. In nucleotides, the CDR3 is TGCAGCGTTCGGGACAGGGGTTACGAGCAGTACTTC. Protein: CSVRDRGYEQYF.

The chain employs TRBV6-1 and TRBJ2-5, with D possibly matching TRBD1 (6 bases). The J call is uncertain, as TRBJ2-7 better fits the DNA end. Per the germline V gene, CDR1 is MNHNS and CDR2 is SASEGT. The CDR3 sequence is 14 residues long. The CDR3 nucleotides read TGTGCCAGCAGTGAATCCAGGGGAGACTACGAGCAGTACTTC. Its protein is CASSESRGDYEQYF.

The chain carries TRBV20-1 and TRBJ2-1; tentative D call: TRBD2 (5 bases). V was trimmed by 0 bases and J by 7 bases, leaving 16 bases between them. This CDR3 comprises 15 residues. CDR1 and CDR2 (germline): DFQATT, SNEGSKA (reference sequence). CDR3 loop: CSARDFQRPTNEQFF. The CDR3 DNA reads as TGCAGTGCTAGAGATTTCCAGCGGCCTACTAATGAGCAGTTCTTC.

This clonotype was detected a few times. CDR3 loop: CASSPASVTEAFF. The CDR3 coding sequence is TGCGCCAGCAGCCCTGCGAGCGTAACTGAAGCTTTCTTT. The chain is built from TRBV5-1 and TRBJ1-1; no definite D call. The CDR3 runs 13 residues. Germline V gives CDR1 SGHRS, CDR2 YFSETQ. V was cut by 4 bases and J by 5 bases, with 12 bases left in between. The complete variable domain, with remaining parts taken from reference TRBV5-1 and TRBJ1-1, reads KAGVTQTPRYLIKTRGQQVTLSCSPISGHRSVSWYQQTPGQGLQFLFEYFSETQRNKGNFPGRFSGRQFSNSRSEMNVSTLELGDSALYLCASSPASVTEAFFGQGTRLTVV.

This clonotype was seen more than once but under ten times. This chain connects TRBV5-5 to TRBJ2-5, with a tentative D call TRBD2 (5 bases). Trimming removed 1 base from V and 1 base from J, with 14 bases in between. This CDR3 has 16 residues. Germline lookup yields CDR1 SGHKS and CDR2 YYEKEE (reference sequence). The CDR3 coding sequence is TGTGCCAGCAGCTTGTGGGCGGGTGGAGCCCAAGAGACCCAGTACTTC. Residues: CASSLWAGGAQETQYF.

This clonotype has only a few counts. The DNA for the CDR3 is TGTGCCAGCAGCTTACTCCCGGGAGGGGCAGTAGAGACCCAGTACTTC. Encoded protein: CASSLLPGGAVETQYF. The rearrangement links TRBV7-6 to TRBJ2-5; 8 bases line up with TRBD2. CDR3 length: 16 residues. CDR1 and CDR2 (germline): SGHVS, FNYEAQ. V was pared by 2 bases and J by 4 bases, with 9 bases of the junction left unmatched.

The gene calls are TRBV5-1 and TRBJ2-7, with unresolved D. The V end was cut by 0 bases, the J end by 4 bases, with 8 bases between. The CDR3 has 13 residues. Germline-derived CDR1 and CDR2 are SGHRS and YFSETQ. The CDR3 here is CASSLGPEYEQYF. The CDR3 region has the DNA TGCGCCAGCAGCTTGGGACCGGAATACGAGCAGTACTTC.

This clonotype appeared a few times. The V call is TRBV18, the J call TRBJ1-2; a weak D match, TRBD1 (5 bases). Germline CDR1 reads KGHSH; CDR2 reads LQKENI. The length of the CDR3 is 16 residues. V lost 1 base, J lost 0 bases, and 12 bases lay in between. The CDR3 reads CASSPRTGDSNYGYTF. The CDR3 nucleotides are TGTGCCAGCTCACCACGCACAGGAGATTCTAACTATGGCTACACCTTC.